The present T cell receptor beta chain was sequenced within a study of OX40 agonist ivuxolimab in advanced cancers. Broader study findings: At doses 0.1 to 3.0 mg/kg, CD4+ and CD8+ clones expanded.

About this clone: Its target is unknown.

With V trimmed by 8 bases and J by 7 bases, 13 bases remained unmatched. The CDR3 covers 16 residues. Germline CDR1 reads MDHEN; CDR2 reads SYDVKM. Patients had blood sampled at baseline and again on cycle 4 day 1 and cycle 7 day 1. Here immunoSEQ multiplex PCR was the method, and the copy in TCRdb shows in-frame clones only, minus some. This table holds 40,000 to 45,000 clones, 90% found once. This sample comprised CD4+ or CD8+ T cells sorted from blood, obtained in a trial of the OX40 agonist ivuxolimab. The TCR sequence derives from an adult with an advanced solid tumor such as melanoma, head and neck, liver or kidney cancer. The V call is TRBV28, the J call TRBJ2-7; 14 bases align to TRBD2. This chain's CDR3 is CASFSLGLAGGSEQYF. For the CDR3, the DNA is TGTGCCAGCTTCAGCTTAGGACTAGCGGGAGGTAGTGAGCAGTACTTC.